Sequencing of this TCR beta chain was carried out in a study of blood T cell repertoires in COVID-19. Germline-derived CDR1 and CDR2 are SGHTS and YDEGEE. The CDR3 contains 14 residues. With V trimmed by 6 bases and J by 1 base, 6 bases remained unmatched. Here immunoSEQ multiplex PCR was the method, and the copy in TCRdb shows in-frame clones only, minus some. This sample carries about 100,000 clones, roughly nine tenths of them seen once, and the ten largest clones take 0.85% to 1%. This chain links TRBV5-8 with TRBJ2-5, with TRBD1 matching over 7 bases. Sequenced sample: peripheral blood. The sequence was collected from a man aged 55 to 69 with acute or convalescent COVID-19. CDR3 loop: CASTPTGFQETQYF. The CDR3 DNA reads as TGTGCCAGCACCCCGACAGGGTTCCAAGAGACCCAGTACTTC.